These T cell receptor beta chains were read from a single sample in a study of T cell responses to AZD1222 COVID-19 vaccine. Profiling relied on immunoSEQ multiplex PCR, and the TCRdb table lists in-frame clones only, not all of them. Among approximately 150,000 clones, roughly 93% were seen once, and the ten largest hold around 0.9%. The sequencing used peripheral blood, collected on day 0 of MenACWY control vaccination. These receptors all stem from an adult in good health. CDR3s include the opening cysteine and the closing phenylalanine or tryptophan. A clone size is listed for some rows: how often the clone was seen (once, few, many), or a class if it is expanded.

clone_size: NA; v_call: TRBV2; j_call: TRBJ1-1; cdr3_length: 12; cdr3_aa: CASSALNTEAFF
clone_size: NA; v_call: TRBV7-9; j_call: TRBJ1-2; cdr3_length: 17; cdr3_aa: CASSLGGQGALYYGYTF
clone_size: NA; v_call: TRBV6-1; j_call: TRBJ1-4; cdr3_length: 13; cdr3_aa: CASSEVPGEKLFF
clone_size: NA; v_call: TRBV5-8; j_call: TRBJ2-5; cdr3_length: 15; cdr3_aa: CASSPLWGREETQYF
clone_size: NA; v_call: TRBV6-5; j_call: TRBJ1-1; cdr3_length: 13; cdr3_aa: CASSYLRGARAFF
clone_size: NA; v_call: TRBV6-5; j_call: TRBJ1-1; cdr3_length: 15; cdr3_aa: CASRLGGGLNTEAFF
clone_size: NA; v_call: TRBV10-3; j_call: TRBJ2-1; cdr3_length: 14; cdr3_aa: CAISTGTIYNEQFF
clone_size: NA; v_call: TRBV5-4; j_call: TRBJ1-6; cdr3_length: 15; cdr3_aa: CASSLGQGYNSPLHF
clone_size: NA; v_call: TRBV24-1; j_call: TRBJ2-3; cdr3_length: 18; cdr3_aa: CATSDPYPTSGSKDTQYF
clone_size: NA; v_call: TRBV7-3; j_call: TRBJ2-2; cdr3_length: 15; cdr3_aa: CASSLGAANTGELFF
clone_size: NA; v_call: TRBV4-1; j_call: TRBJ1-4; cdr3_length: 14; cdr3_aa: CASSLSSRGEKLFF
clone_size: NA; v_call: TRBV5-1; j_call: TRBJ1-2; cdr3_length: 14; cdr3_aa: CASSPEVSGYGYTF
clone_size: NA; v_call: TRBV27; j_call: TRBJ1-4; cdr3_length: 12; cdr3_aa: CASSSNPDELFF
clone_size: NA; v_call: TRBV28; j_call: TRBJ2-2; cdr3_length: 14; cdr3_aa: CASMPGQNTGELFF
clone_size: NA; v_call: TRBV2; j_call: TRBJ1-1; cdr3_length: 11; cdr3_aa: CASRLPEEAFF
clone_size: NA; v_call: TRBV18; j_call: TRBJ2-2; cdr3_length: 16; cdr3_aa: CASSPKLAGDTGELFF
clone_size: NA; v_call: TRBV6-2/TRBV6-3; j_call: TRBJ2-1; cdr3_length: 12; cdr3_aa: CASSPSGDEQFF
clone_size: few; v_call: TRBV28; j_call: TRBJ1-6; cdr3_length: 15; cdr3_aa: CASSGTGGNNSPLHF
clone_size: NA; v_call: TRBV9; j_call: TRBJ1-1; cdr3_length: 14; cdr3_aa: CASSPLSGYTEAFF
clone_size: NA; v_call: TRBV3-1/TRBV3-2; j_call: TRBJ2-5; cdr3_length: 14; cdr3_aa: CASSFIGAQETQYF
clone_size: NA; v_call: TRBV3-1/TRBV3-2; j_call: TRBJ1-3; cdr3_length: 17; cdr3_aa: CASSRRGGPLSGNTIYF
clone_size: NA; v_call: TRBV7-2; j_call: TRBJ1-5; cdr3_length: 17; cdr3_aa: CASSSITGAGVNQPQHF
clone_size: once; v_call: TRBV6-4; j_call: TRBJ1-5; cdr3_length: 20; cdr3_aa: CASSDTVCSQGEVWDQPQHF
clone_size: NA; v_call: TRBV7-3; j_call: TRBJ2-7; cdr3_length: 15; cdr3_aa: CASSFGGQGYSEQYF
clone_size: NA; v_call: TRBV6-5; j_call: TRBJ1-6; cdr3_length: 13; cdr3_aa: CASSPRFPSPLHF
clone_size: NA; v_call: TRBV24-1; j_call: TRBJ1-1; cdr3_length: 13; cdr3_aa: CATSKGGETEAFF
clone_size: NA; v_call: TRBV30; j_call: TRBJ2-3; cdr3_length: 14; cdr3_aa: CAWMTSGSPDTQYF
clone_size: NA; v_call: TRBV19; j_call: TRBJ2-5; cdr3_length: 13; cdr3_aa: CASSMEGWETQYF